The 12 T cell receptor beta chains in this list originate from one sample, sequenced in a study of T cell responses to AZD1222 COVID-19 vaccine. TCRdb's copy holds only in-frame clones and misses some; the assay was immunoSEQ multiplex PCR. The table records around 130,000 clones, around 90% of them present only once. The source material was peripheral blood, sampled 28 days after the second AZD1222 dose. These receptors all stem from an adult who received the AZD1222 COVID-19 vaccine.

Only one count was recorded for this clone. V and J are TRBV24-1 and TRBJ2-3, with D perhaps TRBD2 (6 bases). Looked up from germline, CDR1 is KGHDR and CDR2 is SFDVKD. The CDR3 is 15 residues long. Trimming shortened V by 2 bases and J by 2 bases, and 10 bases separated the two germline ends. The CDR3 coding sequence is TGTGCCACCAGTGATTCACGGGACTCCACAGATACGCAGTATTTT. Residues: CATSDSRDSTDTQYF.

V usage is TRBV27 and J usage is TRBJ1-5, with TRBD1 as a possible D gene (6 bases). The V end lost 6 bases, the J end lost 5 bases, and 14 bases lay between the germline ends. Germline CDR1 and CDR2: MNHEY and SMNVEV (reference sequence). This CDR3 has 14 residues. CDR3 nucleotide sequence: TGTGCCAGCAGAGATTACAGGGAAGATCAGCCCCAGCATTTT. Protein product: CASRDYREDQPQHF.

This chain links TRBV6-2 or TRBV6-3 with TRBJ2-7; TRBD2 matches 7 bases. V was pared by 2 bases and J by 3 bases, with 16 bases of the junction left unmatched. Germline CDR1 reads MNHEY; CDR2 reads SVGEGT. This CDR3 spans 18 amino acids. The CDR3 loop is CASSYPRQGYSGRYEQYF. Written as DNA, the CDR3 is TGTGCCAGCAGTTACCCGCGCCAGGGCTATAGCGGGCGCTACGAGCAGTACTTC.

CDR3 DNA sequence: TGTGCCAGTAGTCCGGGGACCGCCAAAACCACTAACTATGGCTACACCTTC. It codes for CASSPGTAKTTNYGYTF. The chain is built from TRBV19 and TRBJ1-2; D might be TRBD1 (5 bases). V was cut by 5 bases and J by 0 bases, with 19 bases left in between. This CDR3 has 17 amino acids. Germline assignment: CDR1 LNHDA and CDR2 SQIVND (reference sequence).

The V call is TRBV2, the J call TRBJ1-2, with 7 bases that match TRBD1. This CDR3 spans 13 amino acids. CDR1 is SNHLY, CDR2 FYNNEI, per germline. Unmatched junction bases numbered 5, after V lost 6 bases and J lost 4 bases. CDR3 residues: CASSVQGIYGYTF. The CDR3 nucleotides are TGTGCCAGCAGCGTACAGGGGATCTATGGCTACACCTTC. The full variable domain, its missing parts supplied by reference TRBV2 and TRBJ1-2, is EPEVTQTPSHQVTQMGQEVILRCVPISNHLYFYWYRQILGQKVEFLVSFYNNEISEKSEIFDDQFSVERPDGSNFTLKIRSTKLEDSAMYFCASSVQGIYGYTFGSGTRLTVV.

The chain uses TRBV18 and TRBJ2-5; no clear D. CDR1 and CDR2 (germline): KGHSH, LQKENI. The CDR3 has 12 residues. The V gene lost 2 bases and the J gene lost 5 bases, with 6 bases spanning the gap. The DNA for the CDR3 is TGTGCCAGCTCACCAGGGCGTGAGACCCAGTACTTC. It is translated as CASSPGRETQYF.

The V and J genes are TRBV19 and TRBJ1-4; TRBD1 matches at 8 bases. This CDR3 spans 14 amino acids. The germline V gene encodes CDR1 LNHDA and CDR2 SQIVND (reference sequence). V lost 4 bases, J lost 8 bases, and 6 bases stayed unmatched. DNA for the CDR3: TGTGCCAGTAGTAACCGGACAGGGAGAGAAAAACTGTTTTTT. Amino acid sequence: CASSNRTGREKLFF.

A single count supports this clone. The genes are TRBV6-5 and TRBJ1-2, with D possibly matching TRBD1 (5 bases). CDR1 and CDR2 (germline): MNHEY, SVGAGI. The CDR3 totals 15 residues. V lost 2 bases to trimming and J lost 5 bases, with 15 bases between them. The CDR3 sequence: CASSYGAGFGYGYTF. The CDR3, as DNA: TGTGCCAGCAGTTACGGGGCAGGGTTCGGGTATGGCTACACCTTC.

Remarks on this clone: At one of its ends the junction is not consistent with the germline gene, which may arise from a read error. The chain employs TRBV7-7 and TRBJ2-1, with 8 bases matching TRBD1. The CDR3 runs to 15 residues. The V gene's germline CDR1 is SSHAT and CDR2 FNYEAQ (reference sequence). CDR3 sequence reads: CASSLGQGQYNEQFF. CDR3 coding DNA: TGTGCTAGCAGCTTAGGACAGGGCCAATACAATGAGCAGTTCTTC.

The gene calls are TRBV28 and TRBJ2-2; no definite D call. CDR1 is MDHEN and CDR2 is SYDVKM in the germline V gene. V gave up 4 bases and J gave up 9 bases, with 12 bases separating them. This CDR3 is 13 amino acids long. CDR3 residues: CASSSGGPRELFF. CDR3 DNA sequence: TGTGCCAGCAGTTCGGGTGGGCCTAGGGAGCTGTTTTTT.

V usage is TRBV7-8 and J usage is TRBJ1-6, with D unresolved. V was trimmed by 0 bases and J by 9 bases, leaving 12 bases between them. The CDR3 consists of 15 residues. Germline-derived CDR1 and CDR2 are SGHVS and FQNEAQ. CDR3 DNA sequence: TGTGCCAGCAGCTTAGCAAGTGTGTCCGCTTCACCCCTCCACTTT. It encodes CASSLASVSASPLHF.

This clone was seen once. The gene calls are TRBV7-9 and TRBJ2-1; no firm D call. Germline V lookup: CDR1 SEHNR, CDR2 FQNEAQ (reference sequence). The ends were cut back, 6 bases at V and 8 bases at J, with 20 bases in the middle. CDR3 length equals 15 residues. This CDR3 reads CASSKVGLTFDEQFF. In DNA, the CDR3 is TGTGCCAGCAGTAAGGTTGGCTTGACATTCGATGAGCAGTTCTTC.